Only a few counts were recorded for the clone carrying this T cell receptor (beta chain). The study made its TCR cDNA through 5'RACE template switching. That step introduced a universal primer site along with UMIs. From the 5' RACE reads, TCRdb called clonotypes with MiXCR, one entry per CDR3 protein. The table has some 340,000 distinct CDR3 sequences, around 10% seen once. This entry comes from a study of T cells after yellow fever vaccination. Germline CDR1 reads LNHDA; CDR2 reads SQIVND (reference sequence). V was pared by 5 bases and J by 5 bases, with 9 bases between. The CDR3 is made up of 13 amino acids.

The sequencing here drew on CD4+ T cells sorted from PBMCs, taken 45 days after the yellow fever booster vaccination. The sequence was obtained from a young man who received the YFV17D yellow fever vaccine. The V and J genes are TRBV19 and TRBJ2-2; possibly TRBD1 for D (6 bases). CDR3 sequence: CASSAGETGELFF. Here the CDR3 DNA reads TGTGCCAGTAGTGCAGGGGAAACCGGGGAGCTGTTTTTT.